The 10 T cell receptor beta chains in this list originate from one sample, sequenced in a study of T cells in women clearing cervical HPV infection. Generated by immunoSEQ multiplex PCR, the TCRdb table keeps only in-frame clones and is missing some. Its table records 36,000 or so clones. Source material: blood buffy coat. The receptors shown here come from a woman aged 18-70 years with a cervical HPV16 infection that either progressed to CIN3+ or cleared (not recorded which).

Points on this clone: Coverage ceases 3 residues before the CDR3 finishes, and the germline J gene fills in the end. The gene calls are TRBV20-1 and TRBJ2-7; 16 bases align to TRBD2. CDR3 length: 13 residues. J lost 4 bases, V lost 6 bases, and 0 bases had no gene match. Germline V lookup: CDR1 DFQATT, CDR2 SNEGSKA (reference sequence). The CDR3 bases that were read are TGCAGTGCGGGACTAGCGGGAGGGTACGAG. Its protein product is CSAGLAGGYE. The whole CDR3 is CSAGLAGGYEQYF.

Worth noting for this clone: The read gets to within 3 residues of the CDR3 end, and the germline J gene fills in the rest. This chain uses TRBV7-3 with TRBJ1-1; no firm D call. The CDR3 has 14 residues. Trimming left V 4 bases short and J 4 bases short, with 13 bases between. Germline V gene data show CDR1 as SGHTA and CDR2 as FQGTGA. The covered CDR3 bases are TGTGCCAGCAGCTCCCCCAGTGAGGGCACTGAA. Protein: CASSSPSEGTE. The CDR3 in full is CASSSPSEGTEAFF.

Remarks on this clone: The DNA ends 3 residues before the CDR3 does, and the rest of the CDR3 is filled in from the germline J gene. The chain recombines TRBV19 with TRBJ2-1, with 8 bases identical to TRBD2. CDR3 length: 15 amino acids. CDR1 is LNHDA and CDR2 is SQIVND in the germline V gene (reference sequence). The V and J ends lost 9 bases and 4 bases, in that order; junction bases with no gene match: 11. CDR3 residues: CASQPPGGVYNEQFF. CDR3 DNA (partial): TGTGCCAGCCAACCCCCCGGGGGGGTTTACAATGAG. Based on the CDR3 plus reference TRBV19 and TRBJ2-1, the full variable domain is DGGITQSPKYLFRKEGQNVTLSCEQNLNHDAMYWYRQDPGQGLRLIYYSQIVNDFQKGDIAEGYSVSREKKESFPLTVTSAQKNPTAFYLCASQPPGGVYNEQFFGPGTRLTVL.

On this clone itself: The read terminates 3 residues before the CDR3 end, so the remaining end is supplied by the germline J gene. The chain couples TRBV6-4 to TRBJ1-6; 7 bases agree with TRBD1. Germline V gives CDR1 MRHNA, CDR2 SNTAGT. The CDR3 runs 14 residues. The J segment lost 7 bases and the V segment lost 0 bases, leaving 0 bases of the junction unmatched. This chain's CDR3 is CASSDSGGNSPLHF. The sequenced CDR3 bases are TGTGCCAGCAGTGACTCAGGGGGCAATTCACCC.

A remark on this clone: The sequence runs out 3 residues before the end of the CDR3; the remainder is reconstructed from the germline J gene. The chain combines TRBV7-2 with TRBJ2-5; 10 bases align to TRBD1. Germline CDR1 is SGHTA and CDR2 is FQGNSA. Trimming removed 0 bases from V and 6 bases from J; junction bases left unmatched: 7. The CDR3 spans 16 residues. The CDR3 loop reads CASSLAVTGGRKTQYF. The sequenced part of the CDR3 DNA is TGTGCCAGCAGCTTAGCAGTGACAGGGGGCAGGAAGACC.

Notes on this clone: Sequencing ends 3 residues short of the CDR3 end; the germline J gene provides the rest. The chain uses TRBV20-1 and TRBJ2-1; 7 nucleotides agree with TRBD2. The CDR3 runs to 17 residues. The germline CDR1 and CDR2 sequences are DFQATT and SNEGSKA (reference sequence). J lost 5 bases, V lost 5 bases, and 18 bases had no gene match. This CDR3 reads CSADYLISGLVHNEQFF. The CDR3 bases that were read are TGCAGTGCTGATTACCTCATTAGCGGGCTTGTGCACAATGAG.

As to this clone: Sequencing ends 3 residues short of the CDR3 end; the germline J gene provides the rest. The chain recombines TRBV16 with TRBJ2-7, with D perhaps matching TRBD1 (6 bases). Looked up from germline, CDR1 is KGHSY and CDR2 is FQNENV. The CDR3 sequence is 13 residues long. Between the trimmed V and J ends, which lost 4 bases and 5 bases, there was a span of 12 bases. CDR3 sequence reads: CASSPPRGNEQYF. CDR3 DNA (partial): TGTGCCAGCAGCCCGCCCAGGGGCAACGAG.

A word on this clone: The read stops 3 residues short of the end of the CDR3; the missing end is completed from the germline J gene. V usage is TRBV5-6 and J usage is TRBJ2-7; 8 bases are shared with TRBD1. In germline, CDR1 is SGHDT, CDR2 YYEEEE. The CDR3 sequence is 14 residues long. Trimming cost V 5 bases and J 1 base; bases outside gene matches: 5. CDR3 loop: CASRRGQGSYEQYF. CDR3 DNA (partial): TGTGCCAGCAGAAGAGGACAGGGTTCCTACGAG.

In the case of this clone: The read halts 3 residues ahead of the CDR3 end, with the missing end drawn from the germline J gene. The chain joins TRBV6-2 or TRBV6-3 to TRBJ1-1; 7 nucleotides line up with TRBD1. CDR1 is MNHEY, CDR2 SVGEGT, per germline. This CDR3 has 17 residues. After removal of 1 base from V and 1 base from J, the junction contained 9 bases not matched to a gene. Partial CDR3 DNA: TGTGCCAGCAGTTACTTATCGACAGGGAGGGGGAACACTGAA. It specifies CASSYLSTGRGNTE. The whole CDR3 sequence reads CASSYLSTGRGNTEAFF.

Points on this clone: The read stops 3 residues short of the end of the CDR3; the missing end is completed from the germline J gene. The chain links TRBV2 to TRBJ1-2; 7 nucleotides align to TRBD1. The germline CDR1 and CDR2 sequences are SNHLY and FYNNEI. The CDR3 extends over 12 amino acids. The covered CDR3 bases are TGTGCCAGCAAAGACAGGGAGTACGGC. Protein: CASKDREYG. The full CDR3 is CASKDREYGYTF.